This T cell receptor beta chain came from a study of shared T cell receptors in the human thymus. Generated by immunoSEQ multiplex PCR, the TCRdb table keeps only in-frame clones and is missing some. The repertoire holds approximately 490,000 clones, with about 80% as singletons. The junction had 8 bases not matched to a gene; V was cut back by 5 bases and J by 3 bases. Germline values: CDR1 SGHVS, CDR2 FNYEAQ. The CDR3 length is 15 residues. These sequences were also reported in another study, on human thymus T cells.

Source material: thymocytes. The chain couples TRBV7-6 to TRBJ2-5; 8 nucleotides align to TRBD2. The receptor's source is a boy younger than two with a congenital heart defect. The CDR3 region is CASSPLAGGEETQYF. The CDR3 coding sequence is TGTGCCAGCAGCCCTCTCGCGGGAGGTGAAGAGACCCAGTACTTC.